Shown below are 5 T cell receptor beta chains from a single sample sequenced in a study of shared clonotypes between healthy human individuals. CD45RO-negative, CCR7-selected cells formed the naive CD8 fraction, which excluded terminally differentiated effector memory CD45RA+ cells. Libraries were prepared by immunoSEQ multiplex PCR; TCRdb keeps only in-frame clonotypes and omits some of them. The data contain some 630,000 clones, approximately 96% of them singletons. Specimen: naive CD8+ T cells sorted from blood. The receptors shown here come from a woman aged 25 to 39 in good health.

The V call is TRBV11-3, the J call TRBJ2-5; 9 positions agree with TRBD1. TRBJ2-7 matches the DNA end more closely, so the J call is doubtful. CDR3 length: 15 residues. CDR1 is SGHNT and CDR2 is YENEEA in the germline V gene. CDR3 sequence reads: CASSPQGAIVYEQYF. The DNA of the CDR3 is TGTGCCAGCAGCCCACAGGGGGCCATTGTCTACGAGCAGTACTTC.

The gene calls are TRBV29-1 and TRBJ2-2; 9 nucleotides match TRBD1. CDR1 and CDR2 (germline): SQVTM, ANQGSEA. The CDR3 totals 12 residues. Here the CDR3 DNA reads TGCACGGGACAGGGTGCTCCCGGGGAGCTGTTTTTT. This codes for CTGQGAPGELFF.

The genes are TRBV5-6 and TRBJ1-1; D call uncertain. Germline CDR1 and CDR2: SGHDT and YYEEEE. The length of the CDR3 is 12 residues. Trimming shortened V by 2 bases and J by 3 bases, and 5 bases separated the two germline ends. The CDR3 region is CASSFSDTEAFF. The DNA of the CDR3 is TGTGCCAGCAGCTTCTCTGACACTGAAGCTTTCTTT.

This CDR3 reads CASSERLNYGYTF. The CDR3, as DNA: TGCGCCAGCAGTGAACGGCTCAACTATGGCTACACCTTC. V usage is TRBV10-1 and J usage is TRBJ1-2, with D unclear. Trimming took 3 bases from V and 2 from J, leaving 7 bases between them. CDR1 and CDR2 from the germline V gene are WNHNN and SYGVQD (reference sequence). The CDR3 runs 13 residues.

The V gene is TRBV2, the J gene TRBJ1-4; D perhaps matches TRBD1 (6 bases). V was cut by 8 bases and J by 8 bases, with 18 bases left in between. Germline V gene sequence: CDR1 SNHLY, CDR2 FYNNEI. This CDR3 has 14 amino acids. CDR3 region: CASSRVTGREKLFF. CDR3 in DNA: TGTGCCAGCTCACGGGTCACAGGGCGAGAAAAACTGTTTTTT.